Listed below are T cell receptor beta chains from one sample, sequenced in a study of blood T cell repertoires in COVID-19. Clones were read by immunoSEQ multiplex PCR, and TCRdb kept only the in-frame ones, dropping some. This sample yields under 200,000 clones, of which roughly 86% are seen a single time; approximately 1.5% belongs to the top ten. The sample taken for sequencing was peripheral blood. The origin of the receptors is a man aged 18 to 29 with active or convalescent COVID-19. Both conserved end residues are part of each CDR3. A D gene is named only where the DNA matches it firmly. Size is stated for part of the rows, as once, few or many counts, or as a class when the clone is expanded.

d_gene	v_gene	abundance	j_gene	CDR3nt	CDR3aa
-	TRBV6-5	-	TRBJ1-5	TGTGCCAGCAGCCACCGGGAGAATAGCAATCAGCCCCAGCATTTT	CASSHRENSNQPQHF
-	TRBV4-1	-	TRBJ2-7	TGCGCCAGCAGTCCTGGTAGCTCCTACGAGCAGTACTTC	CASSPGSSYEQYF
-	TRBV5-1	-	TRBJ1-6	TGCGCCAGCAGCTTGGATTCCGGGGTTGAATCACCCCTCCACTTT	CASSLDSGVESPLHF
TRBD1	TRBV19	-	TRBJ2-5	TGTGCCAGTAGTATGACAGGGGGGGAGACCCAGTACTTC	CASSMTGGETQYF
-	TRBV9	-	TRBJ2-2	TGTGCCAGCAGCGTAGCGATGGGGCGCGGCGCCGGGGAGCTGTTTTTT	CASSVAMGRGAGELFF
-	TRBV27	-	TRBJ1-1	TGTGCCAGCAGCGAAACCCTGGGGCTAATGAACACTGAAGCTTTCTTT	CASSETLGLMNTEAFF
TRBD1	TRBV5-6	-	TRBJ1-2	TGTGCCAGCAGCTTGTGGGACAGGAACTATGGCTACACCTTC	CASSLWDRNYGYTF
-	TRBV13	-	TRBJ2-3	TGTGCCAGCAGCTCGAGGGACTCCTCCACAGATACGCAGTATTTT	CASSSRDSSTDTQYF
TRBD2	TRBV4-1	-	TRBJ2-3	TGCGCCAGCAGCCAAGATTGGAAGCGGGGTAACACAGATACGCAGTATTTT	CASSQDWKRGNTDTQYF
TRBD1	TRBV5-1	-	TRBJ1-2	TGCGCCAGCAGCTTGGGGGCGCAGGGGGTGAATGGCTACACCTTC	CASSLGAQGVNGYTF
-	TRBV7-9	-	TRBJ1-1	TGTGCCAGCAGCTGGGGCGGCCAGGGTAGAGATAAGACTGAAGCTTTCTTT	CASSWGGQGRDKTEAFF
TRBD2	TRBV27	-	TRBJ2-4	TGTGCCAGCAGTAAACTAGCGGGGGGCCCGAAGGAAGCCAAAAACATTCAGTACTTC	CASSKLAGGPKEAKNIQYF
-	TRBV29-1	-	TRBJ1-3	TGCAGCGTTGCGGAGAGCTCTGGAAACACCATATATTTT	CSVAESSGNTIYF
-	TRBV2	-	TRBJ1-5	TGTGCCAGCAGTGAAGGGAGGGTTAGCAATCAGCCCCAGCATTTT	CASSEGRVSNQPQHF
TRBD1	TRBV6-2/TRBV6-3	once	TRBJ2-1	TGTGCCAGCAGTTACTACGGGACAGGGGCCTACAATGAGCAGTTCTTC	CASSYYGTGAYNEQFF